What follows describes a single TCR beta chain. Its matching antigen is unknown. This sample's treatment: roughly 11-day PBMC culture with coronavirus spike peptide pools or control peptides (ViraFEST assay). The unexposed donor's CD4+ T cells were collected before the COVID-19 pandemic (2011-2018). Subject to cell availability, CD4+ T cells from unexposed donors were probed with SARS-CoV-2 S/N and four cold-coronavirus spikes. The data are from a study of vaccination and CD4 T cells after COVID-19. Study-wide background: SARS-CoV-2, HCoV-NL63, HCoV-OC43 and HCoV-229E supplied the overlapping spike peptides used to stimulate cells. Findings of the study overall: When vaccine-specific clones from convalescent patients were examined, 304 of 307 were spike mono-reactive.

At the Johns Hopkins FTIC core, DNA taken from cultured CD4+ T cells was sequenced by way of the Oncomine TCR Beta short-read assay. The template was genomic DNA from cultured CD4+ T cells. TCRdb fed the PCR reads into MiXCR, producing one record per CDR3 protein. The sample lists 7,000 to 7,500 distinct CDR3 sequences; roughly 36% were seen once. The CDR3 runs to 14 residues. The germline V and J ends were trimmed by 3 bases and 0 bases, with 6 bases remaining between them. Looked up from germline, CDR1 is MNHNS and CDR2 is SASEGT. The rearrangement uses TRBV6-1 and TRBJ1-5; D gene ambiguous. This TCR was recovered from a human donor in good health. Sequencing was carried out using CD4+ T cells from blood, cultured in vitro. This CDR3 reads CASSDRYSNQPQHF. CDR3 nucleotide sequence: TGTGCCAGCAGTGACAGGTATAGCAATCAGCCCCAGCATTTT.